Listed below are T cell receptor beta chains from one sample, sequenced in a study of response to subunit inactivated influenza vaccine. Each CDR3 protein gets one entry after TCRdb re-called the RT-PCR reads with MiXCR. The table records under 500,000 distinct CDR3 sequences, approximately 11% of them present only once. Sequenced material: PBMCs from blood, taken roughly 45 days after vaccination. The receptors were sampled from a man aged 50 or older who received an inactivated influenza vaccine. The CDR3 runs from the conserved cysteine through the conserved F or W. D genes are given only for firm matches. Expanded clones get a size class; other rows say once, few or many, or leave the size out.

d_call: NA; clone_size: NA; j_call: TRBJ2-2; v_call: TRBV15; cdr3_aa: CATRKTLSNTGELFF; cdr3_nt: TGTGCCACCAGAAAAACCCTGTCGAACACCGGGGAGCTGTTTTTT
d_call: TRBD2; clone_size: many; j_call: TRBJ2-2; v_call: TRBV29-1; cdr3_aa: CSVGGTSGRSSTGELFF; cdr3_nt: TGCAGCGTTGGGGGGACTAGCGGGAGATCTAGCACCGGGGAGCTGTTTTTT
d_call: TRBD1; clone_size: few; j_call: TRBJ2-5; v_call: TRBV5-1; cdr3_aa: CASSWGQGWKETQYF; cdr3_nt: TGCGCCAGCAGCTGGGGACAGGGTTGGAAAGAGACCCAGTACTTC
d_call: NA; clone_size: NA; j_call: TRBJ2-7; v_call: TRBV12-3/TRBV12-4; cdr3_aa: CASSFLAGGSEQYF; cdr3_nt: NA
d_call: NA; clone_size: few; j_call: TRBJ2-5; v_call: TRBV12-3/TRBV12-4; cdr3_aa: CASMHGGGETQYF; cdr3_nt: TGTGCCAGCATGCATGGGGGCGGAGAGACCCAGTACTTC
d_call: TRBD2; clone_size: few; j_call: TRBJ2-7; v_call: TRBV7-2; cdr3_aa: CASSSIPSGRTSEQYF; cdr3_nt: TGTGCCAGCAGCTCGATCCCTAGCGGGAGAACATCCGAGCAGTACTTC
d_call: TRBD1; clone_size: NA; j_call: TRBJ2-7; v_call: TRBV7-9; cdr3_aa: CASSLTGTGRYEQYF; cdr3_nt: TGTGCCAGCAGCTTAACCGGGACAGGGCGCTACGAGCAGTACTTC
d_call: NA; clone_size: many; j_call: TRBJ2-5; v_call: TRBV12-3/TRBV12-4; cdr3_aa: CASSLESAKGTQYF; cdr3_nt: TGTGCCAGCAGTTTAGAATCTGCGAAGGGGACCCAGTACTTC
d_call: NA; clone_size: few; j_call: TRBJ1-4; v_call: TRBV20-1; cdr3_aa: CSARVGGHEKLFF; cdr3_nt: TGCAGTGCACGCGTGGGGGGTCACGAAAAACTGTTTTTT
d_call: NA; clone_size: few; j_call: TRBJ2-7; v_call: TRBV9; cdr3_aa: CASSVGGGDEQYF; cdr3_nt: TGTGCCAGCAGCGTAGGAGGGGGTGACGAGCAGTACTTC
d_call: TRBD1; clone_size: many; j_call: TRBJ2-1; v_call: TRBV7-9; cdr3_aa: CASSDRGRFNEQFF; cdr3_nt: TGTGCCAGCAGCGACAGGGGGCGCTTCAATGAGCAGTTCTTC
d_call: TRBD1; clone_size: few; j_call: TRBJ1-2; v_call: TRBV6-2/TRBV6-3; cdr3_aa: CASSYRGQGDGYTF; cdr3_nt: TGTGCCAGCAGTTACCGGGGACAGGGCGATGGCTACACCTTC
d_call: NA; clone_size: few; j_call: TRBJ2-1; v_call: TRBV15; cdr3_aa: CATSLTGPNEQFF; cdr3_nt: TGTGCCACCAGCTTGACTGGACCGAATGAGCAGTTCTTC
d_call: NA; clone_size: few; j_call: TRBJ2-2; v_call: TRBV20-1; cdr3_aa: CSASGGQANTGELFF; cdr3_nt: TGCAGTGCTTCCGGCGGGCAAGCGAACACCGGGGAGCTGTTTTTT
d_call: TRBD2; clone_size: few; j_call: TRBJ2-1; v_call: TRBV5-1; cdr3_aa: CASSSLWTSGMYNEQFF; cdr3_nt: TGCGCCAGCAGCTCTCTTTGGACTAGCGGGATGTACAATGAGCAGTTCTTC
d_call: TRBD2; clone_size: many; j_call: TRBJ2-1; v_call: TRBV29-1; cdr3_aa: CSRPGGQGEQFF; cdr3_nt: TGCAGCCGTCCGGGGGGGCAGGGGGAGCAGTTCTTC
d_call: TRBD1; clone_size: many; j_call: TRBJ1-2; v_call: TRBV5-1; cdr3_aa: CASSLGGHYGYTF; cdr3_nt: TGCGCCAGCAGCTTAGGGGGCCACTATGGCTACACCTTC
d_call: NA; clone_size: many; j_call: TRBJ2-1; v_call: TRBV7-2; cdr3_aa: CASSLGSIMGPSYNEQFF; cdr3_nt: TGTGCCAGCAGCTTAGGAAGTATTATGGGTCCCTCCTACAATGAGCAGTTCTTC
d_call: NA; clone_size: many; j_call: TRBJ1-1; v_call: TRBV5-1; cdr3_aa: CASSLGGRGNTEAFF; cdr3_nt: TGCGCCAGCAGCCTAGGGGGAAGAGGAAACACTGAAGCTTTCTTT
d_call: TRBD2; clone_size: once; j_call: TRBJ2-3; v_call: TRBV4-3; cdr3_aa: CASSQDPGGIFTQYF; cdr3_nt: TGCGCCAGCAGCCAAGATCCGGGAGGGATATTTACGCAGTATTTT
d_call: NA; clone_size: many; j_call: TRBJ2-1; v_call: TRBV5-1; cdr3_aa: CASSPVGVDEQFF; cdr3_nt: TGCGCCAGCAGCCCGGTGGGGGTCGATGAGCAGTTCTTC
d_call: NA; clone_size: many; j_call: TRBJ2-3; v_call: TRBV12-3/TRBV12-4; cdr3_aa: CASSLMGSTQYF; cdr3_nt: TGTGCCAGCAGTTTAATGGGTAGCACGCAGTATTTT
d_call: TRBD1; clone_size: many; j_call: TRBJ1-5; v_call: TRBV2; cdr3_aa: CASSEGQGAQPQHF; cdr3_nt: TGTGCCAGCAGTGAAGGACAGGGTGCACAGCCCCAGCATTTT
d_call: NA; clone_size: NA; j_call: TRBJ1-4; v_call: TRBV27; cdr3_aa: CASRPRGGEEKLFF; cdr3_nt: TGTGCCAGCAGACCCCGGGGGGGTGAGGAAAAACTGTTTTTT
d_call: TRBD2; clone_size: NA; j_call: TRBJ2-1; v_call: TRBV28; cdr3_aa: CASSTGTSVSYNEQFF; cdr3_nt: TGTGCCAGCAGTACGGGAACTAGCGTCTCCTACAATGAGCAGTTCTTC
d_call: TRBD1; clone_size: few; j_call: TRBJ2-4; v_call: TRBV11-1; cdr3_aa: CASSLGTTGGILKAKNIQYF; cdr3_nt: TGTGCCAGCAGCTTGGGGACGACAGGGGGCATTTTAAAAGCCAAAAACATTCAGTACTTC
d_call: NA; clone_size: few; j_call: TRBJ2-7; v_call: TRBV2; cdr3_aa: CASTRSISSYEQYF; cdr3_nt: TGTGCCAGCACTCGAAGTATAAGCTCCTACGAGCAGTACTTC
d_call: NA; clone_size: NA; j_call: TRBJ1-1; v_call: TRBV7-2; cdr3_aa: CASSHARTHHNTEAFF; cdr3_nt: TGTGCCAGCAGCCATGCTCGGACACACCATAACACTGAAGCTTTCTTT
d_call: NA; clone_size: few; j_call: TRBJ2-1; v_call: TRBV5-1; cdr3_aa: CATQESSGGREFF; cdr3_nt: TGCGCCACCCAGGAGAGTAGCGGAGGTAGGGAGTTCTTC
d_call: TRBD1; clone_size: many; j_call: TRBJ1-3; v_call: TRBV20-1; cdr3_aa: CSLSGGSGNTIYF; cdr3_nt: TGCAGCCTTTCAGGGGGCTCTGGAAACACCATATATTTT
d_call: TRBD2; clone_size: NA; j_call: TRBJ2-7; v_call: TRBV27; cdr3_aa: CASSLAGHSYEQYF; cdr3_nt: TGTGCCAGCAGTCTAGCGGGACACTCCTACGAGCAGTACTTC
d_call: NA; clone_size: few; j_call: TRBJ2-2; v_call: TRBV7-2; cdr3_aa: CASSLVTGGGELFF; cdr3_nt: TGTGCCAGCAGCTTAGTGACGGGCGGAGGGGAGCTGTTTTTT
d_call: NA; clone_size: few; j_call: TRBJ2-3; v_call: TRBV5-1; cdr3_aa: CASRGAVDTQYF; cdr3_nt: TGCGCCAGCAGAGGTGCGGTGGATACGCAGTATTTT
d_call: TRBD2; clone_size: few; j_call: TRBJ2-5; v_call: TRBV7-9; cdr3_aa: CASSLGLAGMQETQYF; cdr3_nt: TGTGCCAGCAGCCTTGGACTAGCGGGAATGCAAGAGACCCAGTACTTC
d_call: TRBD2; clone_size: few; j_call: TRBJ2-5; v_call: TRBV4-2; cdr3_aa: CASSQDALGLAVETQYF; cdr3_nt: TGTGCCAGCAGCCAAGATGCTCTCGGACTAGCGGTAGAGACCCAGTACTTC
d_call: TRBD1; clone_size: many; j_call: TRBJ2-1; v_call: TRBV9; cdr3_aa: CASSLAEGQGPFF; cdr3_nt: TGTGCCAGCAGCCTAGCCGAAGGACAGGGGCCGTTCTTC
d_call: NA; clone_size: many; j_call: TRBJ2-2; v_call: TRBV21-1; cdr3_aa: CASSSQLIGTYTGELFF; cdr3_nt: TGTGCCAGCAGCTCCCAACTCATAGGAACCTACACCGGGGAGCTGTTTTTT
d_call: TRBD1; clone_size: NA; j_call: TRBJ1-2; v_call: TRBV20-1; cdr3_aa: CSAKMDREYGYTF; cdr3_nt: TGCAGTGCTAAGATGGACAGGGAGTATGGCTACACCTTC
d_call: TRBD2; clone_size: NA; j_call: TRBJ2-1; v_call: TRBV20-1; cdr3_aa: CSAKTSHEQFF; cdr3_nt: TGCAGTGCTAAGACTAGCCATGAGCAGTTCTTC
d_call: NA; clone_size: many; j_call: TRBJ2-3; v_call: TRBV5-1; cdr3_aa: CASSLVARDTQYF; cdr3_nt: TGCGCCAGCAGCTTGGTAGCCAGAGATACGCAGTATTTT
d_call: NA; clone_size: few; j_call: TRBJ2-7; v_call: TRBV18; cdr3_aa: CASSPRASKDYEQYF; cdr3_nt: TGTGCCAGCTCTCCCCGGGCCTCGAAGGACTACGAGCAGTACTTC
d_call: NA; clone_size: many; j_call: TRBJ1-6; v_call: TRBV20-1; cdr3_aa: CSASPWLGNSPLHF; cdr3_nt: TGCAGTGCTAGCCCGTGGTTAGGGAATTCACCCCTCCACTTT
d_call: TRBD2; clone_size: few; j_call: TRBJ2-2; v_call: TRBV14; cdr3_aa: CASSQIGGSNTGELFF; cdr3_nt: TGTGCCAGCAGCCAAATCGGGGGGTCGAACACCGGGGAGCTGTTTTTT
d_call: TRBD1; clone_size: few; j_call: TRBJ2-4; v_call: TRBV28; cdr3_aa: CASSVDRLAKNIQYF; cdr3_nt: TGTGCCAGCAGTGTGGACAGGCTAGCCAAAAACATTCAGTACTTC
d_call: NA; clone_size: NA; j_call: TRBJ2-7; v_call: TRBV12-3/TRBV12-4; cdr3_aa: CASSPGTFFYEQYF; cdr3_nt: TGTGCCAGCAGCCCCGGGACATTCTTCTACGAGCAGTACTTC
d_call: TRBD1; clone_size: NA; j_call: TRBJ2-1; v_call: TRBV10-3; cdr3_aa: CAIGGTGGSYNEQFF; cdr3_nt: TGTGCCATCGGGGGGACAGGGGGCTCCTACAATGAGCAGTTCTTC
d_call: TRBD1; clone_size: NA; j_call: TRBJ2-6; v_call: TRBV10-3; cdr3_aa: CAICLGTGKIIRANVLTF; cdr3_nt: TGTGCCATCTGTTTAGGGACAGGGAAAATTATTCGGGCCAACGTCCTGACTTTC
d_call: TRBD1; clone_size: many; j_call: TRBJ1-2; v_call: TRBV20-1; cdr3_aa: CSATLGDREHYGYTF; cdr3_nt: TGCAGTGCTACTTTGGGGGACAGGGAGCACTATGGCTACACCTTC